The rows below give T cell receptor beta chains drawn from one sample of a study of blood T cells in healthy people across ages. MiXCR, applied by TCRdb to the 5' RACE reads, yields one record per CDR3 protein. This table has approximately 780,000 distinct CDR3 sequences, about a quarter appearing once. The same data also contributed to another study, on T cells of mothers and their children.

Sample: blood. Every receptor here comes from a boy aged 5 to 17 in good health. The CDR3 runs from the conserved cysteine through the conserved F or W. Each record gives: D gene, clone size, V gene, J gene, CDR3 DNA, CDR3 protein. D genes are given only for firm matches. Size is omitted from some rows. Given values are once, few, many or a class for expanded clones.

>.|few|TRBV7-2|TRBJ2-3
TGTGCCAGCACCCGAGGCCCCTCCGCTGGTACGCAGTATTTT
CASTRGPSAGTQYF
>TRBD1|.|TRBV29-1|TRBJ1-4
TGCAGCGTTCCGGGACAGTCATGGGAAAAACTGTTTTTT
CSVPGQSWEKLFF
>.|few|TRBV3-1|TRBJ2-1
TGTGCCAGCAGCCAAACGCAGACCTACAATGAGCAGTTCTTC
CASSQTQTYNEQFF
>.|few|TRBV9|TRBJ1-3
TGTGCCAGCAGCGTAGGGTCAGGGGTCTCTGGAAACACCATATATTTT
CASSVGSGVSGNTIYF
>.|many|TRBV3-1|TRBJ2-5
TGTGCCAGCAGTCACCAGGGGGGTTCTGGGCCACAAGAGACCCAGTACTTC
CASSHQGGSGPQETQYF
>.|.|TRBV6-1|TRBJ2-3
TGTGCCAGCAGTGAAGGCCCCCGTCGAGACGATACGCAGTATTTT
CASSEGPRRDDTQYF
>TRBD1|few|TRBV28|TRBJ2-4
TGTGCCAGCAGGAGCCCGGGGACAGGGCGTTCCAAAAACATTCAGTACTTC
CASRSPGTGRSKNIQYF
>.|many|TRBV12-3/TRBV12-4|TRBJ1-2
TGTGCCAGCAGTTTCGGTTCCTATGGCTACACCTTC
CASSFGSYGYTF
>TRBD1|few|TRBV20-1|TRBJ1-2
TGCAGTGCTAGTGATTGGGGACAGGAGAATCATGGCTACACCTTC
CSASDWGQENHGYTF
>.|.|TRBV20-1|TRBJ2-7
TGCGGTGCTAGAGAGGCAGGGACCTACGAGCAGTACTTC
CGAREAGTYEQYF
>.|.|TRBV5-1|TRBJ1-4
TGCGCCAGCAGCCGCAAGACTGTTGCAACTAATGAAAAACTGTTTTTT
CASSRKTVATNEKLFF
>TRBD1|.|TRBV7-2|TRBJ2-5
TGTGCCAGCAGCTGGGGACAGGTGGAGACCCAGTACTTC
CASSWGQVETQYF
>TRBD2|.|TRBV20-1|TRBJ2-1
TGCAGTGCTCAGACTAGCGGCTCCTACAATGAGCAGTTCTTC
CSAQTSGSYNEQFF
>.|few|TRBV9|TRBJ1-1
TGTGCCAGCAGCGGACTCGGACAGTTGAACACTGAAGCTTTCTTT
CASSGLGQLNTEAFF
>.|.|TRBV12-5|TRBJ2-1
TGTGCTAGTGGTTTGGATAGACTCAATGAGCAGTTCTTC
CASGLDRLNEQFF
>.|many|TRBV6-5|TRBJ2-7
TGTGCCAGCAGTTACTCGATCTGGGACCCTTCCACGCAGTACTTC
CASSYSIWDPSTQYF
>TRBD2|few|TRBV12-3/TRBV12-4|TRBJ2-3
TGTGCCAGCAGCCCATCGGGACTAGACACAGATACGCAGTATTTT
CASSPSGLDTDTQYF
>.|.|TRBV6-6|TRBJ1-2
TGTGCCAGCAGCTACTTTTCGCAGGGTGGTCGAGATGGCTACACCTTC
CASSYFSQGGRDGYTF
>TRBD2|.|TRBV7-2|TRBJ2-5
TGTGCCAGCAGCTTAGGGTTTGGCGGGGGGTCCCAAGAGACCCAGTACTTC
CASSLGFGGGSQETQYF
>TRBD1|few|TRBV5-1|TRBJ1-5
TGCGCCAGTAAATCCGGGACAGGAGATTATAGCAATCAGCCCCAGCATTTT
CASKSGTGDYSNQPQHF
>TRBD1|.|TRBV14|TRBJ2-5
TGTGCCAGCAGCAGCAGCCCGGGACAGGCCTCCTACGAGAAGTACTTC
CASSSSPGQASYEKYF
>.|.|TRBV10-2|TRBJ1-2
TGCGCCAGCAGTCCAGGGGATGGTGGCTACACCTTC
CASSPGDGGYTF
>TRBD2|many|TRBV12-3/TRBV12-4|TRBJ2-3
TGTGCCAGCAGTTTTGAGGCGGGGGGTAGCACAGATACGCAGTATTTT
CASSFEAGGSTDTQYF
>TRBD2|.|TRBV3-1|TRBJ2-7
TGTGCCAGCAGCCAAGATCTAGCGGGGGTCTCCTACGAGCAGTACTTC
CASSQDLAGVSYEQYF
>.|many|TRBV29-1|TRBJ2-4
TGCAGCGCCGAGGTCGTAGCCAAAAACATTCAGTACTTC
CSAEVVAKNIQYF
>.|few|TRBV7-9|TRBJ1-1
TGTGCCAGCAACCCCCTTGGGGGGGCGTGGGAGGGCGGTAGGACTGAAGCTTTCTTT
CASNPLGGAWEGGRTEAFF
>.|few|TRBV7-7|TRBJ2-2
TGTGCCAGCAGCCATGGTCGGGGATCGGGCACCGGGGAGCTGTTTTTT
CASSHGRGSGTGELFF
>.|.|TRBV7-3|TRBJ1-3
TGTGCCAGCAGCTTAACCGCAGACTCTGGAAACACCATATATTTT
CASSLTADSGNTIYF
>TRBD1|few|TRBV9|TRBJ2-5
TGTGCCAGCAGCGTAGAAGTCAGGGGGCTTGAGACCCAGTACTTC
CASSVEVRGLETQYF
>TRBD1|.|TRBV18|TRBJ2-5
TGTGCCAGCTCCAGGGACAGGCGGGATCAAGAGACCCGGTACTTC
CASSRDRRDQETRYF
>TRBD1|.|TRBV9|TRBJ2-5
TGTGCCAGCACCCGACAGGGGGCGCCTCCAGAGACCCAGTACTTC
CASTRQGAPPETQYF
>.|.|TRBV7-9|TRBJ1-1
TGTGCCAGCACCACGTTTGAAAGGGAAACTGAAGCTTTCTTT
CASTTFERETEAFF
>TRBD2|few|TRBV6-5|TRBJ2-7
TGTGCCAGCAGTCAACTAGCGGACTACGAGCAGTACTTC
CASSQLADYEQYF
>TRBD2|few|TRBV5-1|TRBJ2-3
TGCGCCAGCAGCTCTCGTAGCGGGGGGGGAGATACGCAGTATTTT
CASSSRSGGGDTQYF
>.|.|TRBV20-1|TRBJ2-4
TGCAGTGCCGCGGCATACAAAAACATTCAGTACTTC
CSAAAYKNIQYF
>.|few|TRBV6-6|TRBJ1-1
TGTGCCAGCAGTTCCAGGGAGGGGGCTGAAGCTTTCTTT
CASSSREGAEAFF
>.|.|TRBV10-2|TRBJ2-7
TGCGCCAGCAGTGGGGCCCGGTTTTCGACTTACGAGCAGTACTTC
CASSGARFSTYEQYF
>TRBD2|.|TRBV9|TRBJ2-1
TGTGCCAGCAGCGTTGGGACTAGCACGCACAATGAGCAGTTCTTC
CASSVGTSTHNEQFF
>TRBD1|few|TRBV12-3/TRBV12-4|TRBJ1-2
TGTGCCAGCAGTTCCCAGGGGGCAGGGAAGGATGGCTACACCTTC
CASSSQGAGKDGYTF
>TRBD1|few|TRBV6-2/TRBV6-3|TRBJ1-1
TGTGCCAGCAGTTACTTGACAGGGCGAACTAACACTGAAGCTTTCTTT
CASSYLTGRTNTEAFF
>.|few|TRBV14|TRBJ2-7
TGTGCCAGCAGCCAAGATCCTGTTTCGAGGGGGGCGAGCTCCTACGAGCAGTACTTC
CASSQDPVSRGASSYEQYF
>.|.|TRBV7-6|TRBJ2-7
TGTGCCAGCAGCCCCCCCCTGGCGGTGAGCTCCTACGAGCAGTACTTC
CASSPPLAVSSYEQYF
>.|few|TRBV5-1|TRBJ2-5
TGCGCCAGCTCCCGGGACTTTCGGATGGTTGAGACCCAGTACTTC
CASSRDFRMVETQYF
>TRBD2|few|TRBV12-3/TRBV12-4|TRBJ2-5
TGTGCCAGCAGTCCGGGACTAGCAGGCAAGACCCAGTACTTC
CASSPGLAGKTQYF
>.|few|TRBV28|TRBJ2-7
TGTGCCAGCAGTAACCGATACGAGCAGTACTTC
CASSNRYEQYF
>.|few|TRBV30|TRBJ1-5
TGTGCCTGGAGTGGCCTATATAGCAATCAGCCCCAGCATTTT
CAWSGLYSNQPQHF
>TRBD1|many|TRBV6-4|TRBJ2-1
TGTGCCAGCCCTTCCGGGACAGGGTACTCGGGTGAGCAGTTCTTC
CASPSGTGYSGEQFF
>.|few|TRBV20-1|TRBJ2-3
TGCAGTGCTAGATCCGGGTCCAGCACAGATACGCAGTATTTT
CSARSGSSTDTQYF
>TRBD2|.|TRBV29-1|TRBJ2-7
TGCAGCGCTCCGGGGGAGGGAGGGCAGCAGTACTTC
CSAPGEGGQQYF
>TRBD2|few|TRBV5-1|TRBJ2-4
TGCGCCAGCAGCCTGCGGGGGGAAGACATTCAGTACTTC
CASSLRGEDIQYF
>.|.|TRBV19|TRBJ2-3
TGTGCCAGTAGTAAAACGGGACTCCTGGGCGATACGCAGTATTTT
CASSKTGLLGDTQYF
>.|once|TRBV27|TRBJ2-1
TGTGCCAGCAGCCCCCCAGGAACCGCAACAACACAGTTCTTC
CASSPPGTATTQFF
>TRBD2|.|TRBV11-2|TRBJ2-1
TGTGCCAGCAGCTTAGCGGCCCCGGGGGGGCTAGAAGAGCAGTTCTTC
CASSLAAPGGLEEQFF
>.|few|TRBV5-1|TRBJ2-7
TGCGCCAGCAGCTCGGACGGCCCACCCTCCTACGAGCAGTACTTC
CASSSDGPPSYEQYF
>TRBD1|.|TRBV6-6|TRBJ2-1
TGTGCCAGCGGACAGGGTTACAATGAGCAGTTCTTC
CASGQGYNEQFF
>.|.|TRBV4-2|TRBJ2-1
TGTGCCAGCAGCCCGGAGAGTTCCCGGGGTGAGCAGTTCTTC
CASSPESSRGEQFF
>TRBD2|few|TRBV24-1|TRBJ2-1
TGTGCCACCAGTGAGTTGGGGACTAGCAGCTACAATGAGCAGTTCTTC
CATSELGTSSYNEQFF